This T cell receptor beta chain was sequenced for a study of early T cells in non-severe SARS-CoV-2 infection. Across the whole study: From unsorted whole blood, bulk RNA was sequenced, and the chains remained unpaired.

This clonotype was found many times. Its matching antigen is unknown. Points from the study as a whole: Missing private and CD4 specificities, VDJdb matching favored anti-spike CD8 responses.

In germline, CDR1 is MNHEY, CDR2 SVGAGI. The germline V and J ends were trimmed by 7 bases and 4 bases, with 10 bases remaining between them. This CDR3 is 13 amino acids long. Unique molecular identifier tags were affixed to discrete cDNA molecules. One entry per CDR3 protein, called by TCRdb with MiXCR from the 5' RACE reads. The sample has tens of thousands of distinct CDR3 sequences; approximately 6% are singletons. The sequencing here drew on whole blood, taken at baseline. This chain connects TRBV6-5 to TRBJ2-2; D gene uncertain. The sequence derives from an adult who was a healthcare worker with PCR-confirmed SARS-CoV-2 infection or an uninfected control (not recorded which). CDR3 sequence reads: CASNRRSTGELFF. The CDR3 DNA sequence: TGTGCCAGCAATCGACGGAGCACCGGGGAGCTGTTTTTT.